This paragraph reports one T cell receptor (beta chain). The target antigen is unknown. The data originate from a study of identical twins. Findings and limits, study-wide: Zero-insertion results could be subject to partial confounding by invariant MAIT and iNKT cells.

The germline CDR1 and CDR2 sequences are SEHNR and FQNEAQ (reference sequence). This CDR3 spans 16 amino acids. V lost 0 bases and J 0 bases, leaving 12 bases between the germline ends. TCRdb recomputed calls from the 5' RACE reads with MiXCR, one row per CDR3 protein. The sample yields roughly 540,000 distinct CDR3 sequences, roughly 21% seen once. This sample also belongs to another study, concerning T cells expressing NK-cell markers.

The chain joins TRBV7-9 to TRBJ2-7, with D perhaps matching TRBD1 (5 bases). The receptor was derived from a young woman in good health. Sequenced input: CD4+ T cells sorted from blood. In DNA form, the CDR3 reads TGTGCCAGCAGCTTAGCGACAGTCCCGATCTCCTACGAGCAGTACTTC. Protein product: CASSLATVPISYEQYF.